These 21 T cell receptor beta chains were all obtained from the same sample, sequenced in a study of T-cell memory formation after mild COVID-19. TCRdb re-analysed the 5' RACE reads in MiXCR, keeping a single row per CDR3 protein. The sample shows 540,000 or so distinct CDR3 sequences, roughly 21% of them seen only once. The sequenced material came from PBMCs or a T cell subset sorted from them (not recorded which). The origin of the receptors is an adult woman who had mild COVID-19 (a few samples of this study predate the infection). Cell type and time point are not known.

In DNA form, the CDR3 reads TGCGCCAGCAGCACCGGACTAGCGGGGTCAGGCACAGATACGCAGTATTTT. Protein product: CASSTGLAGSGTDTQYF. The chain is built from TRBV5-1 and TRBJ2-3; TRBD2 matches at 12 bases. The CDR3 totals 17 residues. Germline CDR1 is SGHRS and CDR2 is YFSETQ. V dropped 4 bases and J dropped 1; count of bases not matched to a gene: 7.

The chain is built from TRBV7-2 and TRBJ1-5; maybe TRBD1 (5 bases). With 4 bases removed from V and 5 bases from J, the gap between germline ends came to 12 bases. The CDR3 contains 14 residues. Germline values: CDR1 SGHTA, CDR2 FQGNSA. CDR3 protein: CASSYVTEDQPQHF. CDR3 bases: TGTGCCAGCAGCTACGTGACAGAGGATCAGCCCCAGCATTTT. The full variable domain, completed using reference TRBV7-2 and TRBJ1-5, is GAGVSQSPSNKVTEKGKDVELRCDPISGHTALYWYRQSLGQGLEFLIYFQGNSAPDKSGLPSDRFSAERTGGSVSTLTIQRTQQEDSAVYLCASSYVTEDQPQHFGDGTRLSIL.

The J gene is TRBJ2-7, the V gene TRBV5-4, with TRBD1 matching 12 bases. The germline CDR1 and CDR2 sequences are SGHNT and YYREEE (reference sequence). This CDR3 comprises 15 residues. Unmatched junction bases numbered 7, after V lost 5 bases and J lost 4 bases. As DNA, the CDR3 is TGTGCCAGCAGTTCCGGGACAGGGGGCGTATACGAGCAGTACTTC. Encoded protein: CASSSGTGGVYEQYF.

The chain recombines TRBV5-5 with TRBJ2-7; no definite D call. The germline CDR1 and CDR2 sequences are SGHKS and YYEKEE (reference sequence). V lost 0 bases and J lost 7, with 17 bases in between. The CDR3 totals 15 residues. The CDR3 nucleotides are TGTGCCAGCAGCTTGGGTGAGCCAGGCCCCCAGGAGCAGTACTTC. It encodes CASSLGEPGPQEQYF. The variable domain in full, with the rest retrieved from reference TRBV5-5 and TRBJ2-7, is DAGVTQSPTHLIKTRGQQVTLRCSPISGHKSVSWYQQVLGQGPQFIFQYYEKEERGRGNFPDRFSARQFPNYSSELNVNALLLGDSALYLCASSLGEPGPQEQYFGPGTRLTVT.

This clonotype has only a few counts. CDR3 amino acids: CSASTRAGVGGEQFF. For the CDR3, the DNA is TGCAGTGCTAGTACAAGAGCGGGAGTTGGTGGTGAGCAGTTCTTC. V and J are TRBV20-1 and TRBJ2-1, with 8 bases identical to TRBD2. Germline V gives CDR1 DFQATT, CDR2 SNEGSKA (reference sequence). The CDR3 has 15 amino acids. With V trimmed by 3 bases and J by 9 bases, 13 bases remained unmatched.

J is TRBJ2-2 and V is TRBV6-5, with TRBD1 matching 11 bases. Trimming at V came to 6 bases and at J to 5 bases, leaving 17 bases not matched to a gene. The CDR3 has 19 residues. Germline CDR1 MNHEY, CDR2 SVGAGI. The CDR3 DNA sequence: TGTGCCAGCAGCGGCACACACGTTCTCGGACAGGGGGCGACCGGGGAGCTGTTTTTT. It encodes CASSGTHVLGQGATGELFF.

The J gene is TRBJ1-1, the V gene TRBV7-9; D remains ambiguous. CDR3 size: 14 residues. From germline, CDR1 is SEHNR and CDR2 FQNEAQ (reference sequence). V was pared by 5 bases and J by 1 base, with 11 bases between. The CDR3 sequence is CASSPAGANTEAFF. CDR3 in DNA: TGTGCCAGCAGCCCCGCCGGCGCGAACACTGAAGCTTTCTTT.

The chain joins TRBV14 to TRBJ2-7; 8 bases are shared with TRBD1. The V gene's germline CDR1 is SGHDN and CDR2 FVKESK. The CDR3 sequence is 14 residues long. The V segment lost 2 bases and the J segment 6 bases; nucleotides outside the gene matches: 6. CDR3 nucleotide sequence: TGTGCCAGCAGCCAACATCGACAGGGGATCGAGCAGTACTTC. It codes for CASSQHRQGIEQYF.

This clonotype came up a few times. V is TRBV7-9 and J is TRBJ1-6; D is unresolved. This CDR3 is 18 amino acids long. Germline CDR1 is SEHNR and CDR2 is FQNEAQ (reference sequence). Trimming stripped 1 base from V and 0 bases from J, with 13 bases between. The DNA for the CDR3 is TGTGCCAGCAGCTTAGGAACAAGTTCCAGCTCCTATAATTCACCCCTCCACTTT. Amino acid sequence: CASSLGTSSSSYNSPLHF.

V usage is TRBV4-3 and J usage is TRBJ1-4, with 9 nucleotides matching TRBD1. The germline CDR1 and CDR2 sequences are LGHNA and YSLEER. Trimming removed 3 bases from V and 5 bases from J; junction bases left unmatched: 4. The CDR3 is 15 residues long. The CDR3, as DNA: TGCGCCAGCAGCCAGGCCGGGACAGGGAATGAAAAACTGTTTTTT. Translated: CASSQAGTGNEKLFF.

This clonotype was seen a few times. This sequence joins TRBV5-1 and TRBJ1-1, with D hard to call. V was cut by 0 bases and J by 4 bases, with 10 bases left in between. In germline, CDR1 is SGHRS, CDR2 YFSETQ. The CDR3 covers 14 residues. Written as DNA, the CDR3 is TGCGCCAGCAGCTTGGTCGAGGTAGGCACTGAAGCTTTCTTT. It is translated as CASSLVEVGTEAFF.

In this sample, this clonotype turned up a few times. The chain employs TRBV5-1 and TRBJ2-3; D unresolved. The CDR3 has 12 residues. Trimming took off 0 bases at V and 9 bases at J, with 8 bases between the two ends. Germline V lookup: CDR1 SGHRS, CDR2 YFSETQ. In DNA, the CDR3 is TGCGCCAGCAGCTTGGCCACCAACACGCAGTATTTT. Protein: CASSLATNTQYF.

This rearrangement joins TRBV7-8 to TRBJ1-5; 9 positions match TRBD1. This CDR3 has 14 residues. The trim removed 5 bases at V and 7 bases at J, leaving 6 bases unmatched. Germline V gene sequence: CDR1 SGHVS, CDR2 FQNEAQ. This CDR3 is CASSANRGRQPQHF. As DNA, the CDR3 is TGTGCCAGCAGCGCGAACAGGGGGCGACAGCCCCAGCATTTT.

This clonotype was observed at least ten times. This chain uses TRBV23-1 with TRBJ2-4, with D perhaps assigned TRBD1 or TRBD2 (5 bases each). TRBV23-1 is filed as an ORF, its function uncertain. The CDR3 covers 14 residues. Trimming left V 4 bases short and J 1 base short, with 8 bases between. The CDR3 DNA reads TGCGCCAGCAGTCGGTGGGGGGCCAAAAACATTCAGTACTTC. Amino acids: CASSRWGAKNIQYF.

This clonotype was observed a few times. The J gene is TRBJ2-2, the V gene TRBV20-1, with D hard to call. Trimming stripped 3 bases from V and 4 bases from J, with 15 bases between. Germline assignment: CDR1 DFQATT and CDR2 SNEGSKA (reference sequence). This CDR3 comprises 15 residues. CDR3 sequence reads: CSARGLGLSTGELFF. For the CDR3, the DNA is TGCAGTGCTAGGGGATTAGGGCTAAGCACCGGGGAGCTGTTTTTT.

This chain connects TRBV12-3 or TRBV12-4 to TRBJ2-5; weak D call: TRBD1 (5 bases). V was trimmed by 8 bases and J by 9 bases, leaving 13 bases between them. This CDR3 region has 11 residues. CDR3 DNA: TGTGCCAGCGGGTCTACCAGGGCCCAGTACTTC. Amino acid sequence: CASGSTRAQYF.

There are many counts of this clonotype. This CDR3 is CASSRSRDYVGEQYF. CDR3 in DNA: TGTGCCAGCAGCCGGAGCCGGGACTACGTAGGGGAGCAGTACTTC. This rearrangement joins TRBV11-3 to TRBJ2-7; TRBD2 aligns across 7 bases. The CDR3 consists of 15 residues. V trimming: 5 bases; J trimming: 7 bases; junction bases outside the gene matches: 14. Germline V CDR1 and CDR2: SGHNT, YENEEA.

The table lists this clonotype with a few counts. This chain connects TRBV7-8 to TRBJ1-1, with D unclear. There are 14 residues in the CDR3. Germline CDR1 is SGHVS and CDR2 is FQNEAQ. The V gene lost 1 base and the J gene lost 6 bases, with 12 bases spanning the gap. The CDR3 is CASSLVGDGAEAFF. The CDR3 DNA reads TGTGCCAGCAGCTTAGTTGGCGACGGCGCTGAAGCTTTCTTT.

The V gene is TRBV7-2, the J gene TRBJ1-3; a possible D gene is TRBD1 (6 bases). Germline V CDR1 and CDR2: SGHTA, FQGNSA. CDR3 length equals 15 residues. The germline V and J ends were trimmed by 3 bases and 0 bases, with 9 bases remaining between them. CDR3 in amino acids: CASSLDRDSGNTIYF. The CDR3 coding sequence is TGTGCCAGCAGCTTGGACAGAGACTCTGGAAACACCATATATTTT.

This clonotype was observed a handful of times. The V gene is TRBV24-1, the J gene TRBJ2-1; a possible D gene is TRBD2 (5 bases). V was clipped by 4 bases and J by 0 bases, with 18 bases between them. The CDR3 is 18 amino acids. Germline CDR1 KGHDR, CDR2 SFDVKD. The CDR3 sequence is CATSENPQLANSYNEQFF. Written as DNA, the CDR3 is TGTGCCACCAGTGAAAATCCCCAGCTAGCAAACTCCTACAATGAGCAGTTCTTC.

There are a few counts of this clonotype. The V and J genes are TRBV24-1 and TRBJ2-3, with D perhaps matching TRBD1 or TRBD2 (7 bases each). Germline loops: CDR1 KGHDR, CDR2 SFDVKD. V lost 3 bases and J lost 6, with 24 bases in between. This CDR3 comprises 18 residues. CDR3 amino acids: CATSDLPGGGQPRDTQYF. The CDR3 DNA reads as TGTGCCACCAGTGATCTCCCCGGCGGGGGACAGCCAAGGGATACGCAGTATTTT.